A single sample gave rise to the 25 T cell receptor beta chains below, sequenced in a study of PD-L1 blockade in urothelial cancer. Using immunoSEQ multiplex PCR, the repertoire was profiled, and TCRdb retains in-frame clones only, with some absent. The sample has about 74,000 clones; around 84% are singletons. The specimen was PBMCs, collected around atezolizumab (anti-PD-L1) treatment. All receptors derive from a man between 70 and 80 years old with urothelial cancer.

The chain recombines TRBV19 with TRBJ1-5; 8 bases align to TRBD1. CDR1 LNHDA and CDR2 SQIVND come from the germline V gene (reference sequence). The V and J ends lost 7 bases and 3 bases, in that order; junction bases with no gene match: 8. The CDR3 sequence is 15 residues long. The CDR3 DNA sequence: TGTGCCAGTAATGGGGACAGGAGATACAATCAGCCCCAGCATTTT. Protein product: CASNGDRRYNQPQHF.

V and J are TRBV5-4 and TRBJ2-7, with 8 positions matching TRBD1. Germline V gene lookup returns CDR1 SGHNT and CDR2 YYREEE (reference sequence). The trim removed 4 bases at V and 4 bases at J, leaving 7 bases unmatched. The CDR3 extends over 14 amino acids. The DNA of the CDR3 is TGTGCCAGCAGCCCAACCGGGACAGGTTACGAGCAGTACTTC. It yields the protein CASSPTGTGYEQYF. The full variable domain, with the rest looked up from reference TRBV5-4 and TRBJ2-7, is ETGVTQSPTHLIKTRGQQVTLRCSSQSGHNTVSWYQQALGQGPQFIFQYYREEENGRGNFPPRFSGLQFPNYSSELNVNALELDDSALYLCASSPTGTGYEQYFGPGTRLTVT.

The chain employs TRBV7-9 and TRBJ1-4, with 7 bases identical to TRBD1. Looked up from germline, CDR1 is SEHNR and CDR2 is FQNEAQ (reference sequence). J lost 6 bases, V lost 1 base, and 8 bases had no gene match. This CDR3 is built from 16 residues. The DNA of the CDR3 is TGTGCCAGCAGCTTAGAAAAATCAGGGGGGTATGAAAAACTGTTTTTT. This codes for CASSLEKSGGYEKLFF. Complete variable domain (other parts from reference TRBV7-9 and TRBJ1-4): DTGVSQNPRHKITKRGQNVTFRCDPISEHNRLYWYRQTLGQGPEFLTYFQNEAQLEKSRLLSDRFSAERPKGSFSTLEIQRTEQGDSAMYLCASSLEKSGGYEKLFFGSGTQLSVL.

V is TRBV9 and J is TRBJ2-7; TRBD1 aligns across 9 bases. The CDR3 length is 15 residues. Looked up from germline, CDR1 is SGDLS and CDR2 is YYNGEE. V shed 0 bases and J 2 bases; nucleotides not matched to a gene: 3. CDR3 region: CASSVGQGGTYEQYF. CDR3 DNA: TGTGCCAGCAGCGTAGGACAGGGGGGGACCTACGAGCAGTACTTC. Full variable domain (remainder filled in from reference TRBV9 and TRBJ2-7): DSGVTQTPKHLITATGQRVTLRCSPRSGDLSVYWYQQSLDQGLQFLIQYYNGEERAKGNILERFSAQQFPDLHSELNLSSLELGDSALYFCASSVGQGGTYEQYFGPGTRLTVT.

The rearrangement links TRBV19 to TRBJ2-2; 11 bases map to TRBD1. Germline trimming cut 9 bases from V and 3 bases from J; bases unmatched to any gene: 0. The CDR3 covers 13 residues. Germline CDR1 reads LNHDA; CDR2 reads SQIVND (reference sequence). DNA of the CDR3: TGTGCCAGGGGACAGGGGGACACCGGGGAGCTGTTTTTT. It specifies CARGQGDTGELFF.

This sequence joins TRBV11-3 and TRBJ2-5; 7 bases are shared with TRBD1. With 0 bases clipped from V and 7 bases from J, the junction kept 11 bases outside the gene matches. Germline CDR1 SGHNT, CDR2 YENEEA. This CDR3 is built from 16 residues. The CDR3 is CASSLDVEQGKVTQYF. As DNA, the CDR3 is TGTGCCAGCAGCTTAGATGTGGAACAGGGGAAGGTGACCCAGTACTTC.

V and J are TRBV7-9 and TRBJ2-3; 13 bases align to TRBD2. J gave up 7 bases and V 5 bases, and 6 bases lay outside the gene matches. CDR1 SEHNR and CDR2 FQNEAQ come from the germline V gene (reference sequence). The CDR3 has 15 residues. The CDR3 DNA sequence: TGTGCCAGCAGCCTACTAGCGGGAGGGTCACATACGCAGTATTTT. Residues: CASSLLAGGSHTQYF.

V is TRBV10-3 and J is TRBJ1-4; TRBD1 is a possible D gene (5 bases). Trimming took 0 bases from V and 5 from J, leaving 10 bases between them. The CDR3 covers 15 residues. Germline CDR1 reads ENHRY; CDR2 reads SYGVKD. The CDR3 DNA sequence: TGTGCCATCAGTGAGTCGAAGGGGAGGAATGAAAAACTGTTTTTT. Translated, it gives CAISESKGRNEKLFF.

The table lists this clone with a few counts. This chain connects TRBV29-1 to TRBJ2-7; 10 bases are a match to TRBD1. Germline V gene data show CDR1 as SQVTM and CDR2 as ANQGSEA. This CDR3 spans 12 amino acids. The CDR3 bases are TGCAGTGGACAGGGGGTCGTTTACGAGCAGTACTTC. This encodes CSGQGVVYEQYF.

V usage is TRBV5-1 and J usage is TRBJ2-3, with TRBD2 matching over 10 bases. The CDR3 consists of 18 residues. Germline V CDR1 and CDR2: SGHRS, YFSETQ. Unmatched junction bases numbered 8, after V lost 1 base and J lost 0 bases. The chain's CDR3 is CASSLLSSGRLSTDTQYF. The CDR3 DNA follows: TGCGCCAGCAGCTTGCTGTCTAGCGGGAGATTAAGCACAGATACGCAGTATTTT.

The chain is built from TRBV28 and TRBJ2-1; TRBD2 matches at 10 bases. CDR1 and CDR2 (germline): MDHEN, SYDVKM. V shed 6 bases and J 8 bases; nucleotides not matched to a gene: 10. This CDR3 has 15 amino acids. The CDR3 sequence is CASSYRTSGLDEQFF. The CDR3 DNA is TGTGCCAGCAGCTACCGGACTAGCGGTCTCGATGAGCAGTTCTTC.

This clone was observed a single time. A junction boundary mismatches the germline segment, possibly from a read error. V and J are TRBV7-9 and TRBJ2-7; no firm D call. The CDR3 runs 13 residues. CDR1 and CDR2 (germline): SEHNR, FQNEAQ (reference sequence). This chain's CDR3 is CASSLEILLPPIF. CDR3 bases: TGTGCCAGCAGCTTAGAGATCCTCCTACCACCCATCTTC.

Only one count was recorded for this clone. The CDR3 region has the DNA TGTGCCAGCAGCTTGGGGGGGGGTTCATACGAGCAGTACTTC. Translating gives CASSLGGGSYEQYF. The chain uses TRBV7-2 and TRBJ2-7; TRBD2 aligns across 7 bases. J gave up 4 bases and V 3 bases, and 6 bases lay outside the gene matches. The CDR3 contains 14 residues. The germline V gene encodes CDR1 SGHTA and CDR2 FQGNSA.

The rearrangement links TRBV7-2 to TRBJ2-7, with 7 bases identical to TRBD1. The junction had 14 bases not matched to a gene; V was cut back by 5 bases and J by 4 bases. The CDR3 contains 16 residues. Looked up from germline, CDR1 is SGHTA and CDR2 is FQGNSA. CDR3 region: CASSRPKSGTAYEQYF. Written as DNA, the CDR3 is TGTGCCAGCAGCCGACCCAAGTCCGGGACAGCTTACGAGCAGTACTTC.

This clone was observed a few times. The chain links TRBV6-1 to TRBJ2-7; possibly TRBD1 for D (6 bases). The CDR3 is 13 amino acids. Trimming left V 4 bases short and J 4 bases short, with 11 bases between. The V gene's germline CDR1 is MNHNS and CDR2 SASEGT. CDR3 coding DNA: TGTGCCAGCAGTGTAATCCAGGGGTACGAGCAGTACTTC. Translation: CASSVIQGYEQYF.

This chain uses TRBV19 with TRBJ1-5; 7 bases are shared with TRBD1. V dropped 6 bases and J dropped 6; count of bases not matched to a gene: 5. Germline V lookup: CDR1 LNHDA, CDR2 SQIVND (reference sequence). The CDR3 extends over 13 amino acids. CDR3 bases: TGTGCCAGTAGGACAGGGATGAGTCAGCCCCAGCATTTT. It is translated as CASRTGMSQPQHF.

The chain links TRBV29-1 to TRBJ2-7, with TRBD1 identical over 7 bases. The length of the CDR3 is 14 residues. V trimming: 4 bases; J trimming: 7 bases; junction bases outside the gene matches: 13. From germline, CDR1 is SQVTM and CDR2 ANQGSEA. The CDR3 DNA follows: TGCAGCGTTGTAACTTCGACAGGGATGGCGGAGCAGTACTTC. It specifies CSVVTSTGMAEQYF.

The DNA of the CDR3 is TGTGCCAGCAGGGCGGGAAATTACGAGCAGTACTTC. Protein product: CASRAGNYEQYF. The chain carries TRBV6-5 and TRBJ2-7, with a possible D match to TRBD2 (6 bases). The germline gives CDR1 MNHEY, CDR2 SVGAGI. Trimming took 6 bases from V and 4 from J, leaving 10 bases between them. This CDR3 is 12 amino acids long.

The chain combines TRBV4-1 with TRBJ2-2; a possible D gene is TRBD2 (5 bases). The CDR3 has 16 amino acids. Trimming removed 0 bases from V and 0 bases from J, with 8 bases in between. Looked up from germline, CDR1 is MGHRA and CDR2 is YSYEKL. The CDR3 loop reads CASSQEPAANTGELFF. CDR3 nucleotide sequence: TGCGCCAGCAGCCAAGAACCAGCGGCGAACACCGGGGAGCTGTTTTTT.

CDR3 bases: TGTGCCAGCAGCGCCGACAGATTAGACGTCAGCGAGCAGTACTTC. This translates into CASSADRLDVSEQYF. The V gene is TRBV5-6, the J gene TRBJ2-7; tentative D call: TRBD1 (5 bases). CDR1 and CDR2 from the germline V gene are SGHDT and YYEEEE. Trimming took off 4 bases at V and 6 bases at J, with 20 bases between the two ends. This CDR3 spans 15 amino acids.

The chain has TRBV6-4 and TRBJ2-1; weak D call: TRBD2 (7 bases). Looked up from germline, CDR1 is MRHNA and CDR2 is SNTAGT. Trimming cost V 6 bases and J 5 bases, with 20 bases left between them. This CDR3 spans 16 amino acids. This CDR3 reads CASSHSPGAGDNEQFF. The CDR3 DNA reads TGTGCCAGCAGCCACTCCCCGGGGGCGGGGGACAATGAGCAGTTCTTC.

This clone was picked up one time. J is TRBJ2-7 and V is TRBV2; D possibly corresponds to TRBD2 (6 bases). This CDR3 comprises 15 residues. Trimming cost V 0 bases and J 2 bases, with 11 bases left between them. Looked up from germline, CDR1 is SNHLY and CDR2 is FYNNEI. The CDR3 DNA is TGTGCCAGCAGTGAAGCTAGCGGAATCCCCTACGAGCAGTACTTC. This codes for CASSEASGIPYEQYF.

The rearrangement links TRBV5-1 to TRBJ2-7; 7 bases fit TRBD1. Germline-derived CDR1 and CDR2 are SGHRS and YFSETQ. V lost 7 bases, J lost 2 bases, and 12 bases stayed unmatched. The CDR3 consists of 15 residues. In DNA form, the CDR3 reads TGCGCCAGCTCCTCCCCCGACAGGGAAACCTACGAGCAGTACTTC. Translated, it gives CASSSPDRETYEQYF.

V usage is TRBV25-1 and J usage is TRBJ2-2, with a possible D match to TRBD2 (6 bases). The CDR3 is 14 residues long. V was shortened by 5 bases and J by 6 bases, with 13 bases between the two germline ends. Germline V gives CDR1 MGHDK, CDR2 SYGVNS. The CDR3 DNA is TGTGCCAGCAGTTACGGGGGAAACGCCGGGGAGCTGTTTTTT. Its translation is CASSYGGNAGELFF.

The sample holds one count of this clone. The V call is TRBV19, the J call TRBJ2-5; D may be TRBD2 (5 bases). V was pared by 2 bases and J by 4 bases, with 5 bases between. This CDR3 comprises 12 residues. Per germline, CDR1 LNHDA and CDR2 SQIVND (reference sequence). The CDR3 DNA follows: TGTGCCAGTAGTATACGGGGAGAGACCCAGTACTTC. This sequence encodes CASSIRGETQYF.